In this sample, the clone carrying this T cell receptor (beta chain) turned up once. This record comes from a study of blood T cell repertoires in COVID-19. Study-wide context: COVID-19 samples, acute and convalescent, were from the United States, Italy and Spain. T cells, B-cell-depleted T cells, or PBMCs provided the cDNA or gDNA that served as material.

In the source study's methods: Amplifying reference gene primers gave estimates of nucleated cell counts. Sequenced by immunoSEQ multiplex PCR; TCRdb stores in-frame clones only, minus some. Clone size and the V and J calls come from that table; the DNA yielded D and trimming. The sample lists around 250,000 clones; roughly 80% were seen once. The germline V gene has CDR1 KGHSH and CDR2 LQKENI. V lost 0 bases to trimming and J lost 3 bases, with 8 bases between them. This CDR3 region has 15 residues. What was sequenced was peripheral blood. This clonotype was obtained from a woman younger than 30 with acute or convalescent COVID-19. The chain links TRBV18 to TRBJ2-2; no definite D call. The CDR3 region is CASSPPATHTGELFF. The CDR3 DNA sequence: TGTGCCAGCTCACCACCGGCGACACACACCGGGGAGCTGTTTTTT.